This T cell receptor (beta chain) was captured in a study of blood T cells in healthy people across ages. CDR1 is SGHVS, CDR2 FNYEAQ, per germline. The ends lost 8 bases at V and 6 bases at J; junction bases unmatched: 15. The CDR3 loop spans 17 amino acids. The study drew donors from healthy Caucasian individuals in Russia aged about 6 to 95. PBMCs were isolated at a quantity of at least 6 million per sample. Through a sample-barcoded 5' primer and a J-beta primer mix, a second PCR was run for 7 to 11 cycles. TCRdb reanalysed the 5' RACE reads using MiXCR and keeps one entry per CDR3 protein. The table includes roughly 1.7 million distinct CDR3 sequences, about 35% detected once.

The genes are TRBV7-6 and TRBJ2-1; TRBD2 matches 11 bases. Sequencing input: blood. The TCR originated in a woman aged 25 to 39 in good health. For the CDR3, the DNA is TGTGCCAGCGGCCTAGTGGTACTAGCGGGAGCAGGCAATGAGCAGTTCTTC. Amino acid sequence: CASGLVVLAGAGNEQFF.